The 32 T cell receptor beta chains listed next were all sequenced from one sample in a study of early stage breast cancer tumors. Profiling relied on immunoSEQ multiplex PCR, and the TCRdb table lists in-frame clones only, not all of them. The sample shows 44,000 or so clones, 75% to 85% of them seen only once. The sample consisted of blood. The receptors come from a person between 50 and 60 years old with breast cancer.

The chain is built from TRBV7-8 and TRBJ2-3; D gene ambiguous. The germline CDR1 and CDR2 sequences are SGHVS and FQNEAQ. The CDR3 spans 14 residues. Trimming stripped 7 bases from V and 2 bases from J, with 13 bases between. The CDR3: CASTPIPYTDTQYF. CDR3 coding DNA: TGTGCCAGCACCCCAATCCCTTACACAGATACGCAGTATTTT. Together with reference TRBV7-8 and TRBJ2-3, the CDR3 gives the full variable domain: GAGVSQSPRYKVAKRGQDVALRCDPISGHVSLFWYQQALGQGPEFLTYFQNEAQLDKSGLPSDRFFAERPEGSVSTLKIQRTQQEDSAVYLCASTPIPYTDTQYFGPGTRLTVL.

The CDR3 region is CASSRGGNEQYF. CDR3 bases: TGTGCCAGCAGCAGAGGAGGGAACGAGCAGTACTTC. The V and J genes are TRBV7-9 and TRBJ2-7; tentative D call: TRBD2 (6 bases). The CDR3 has 12 residues. V lost 5 bases, J lost 5 bases, and 10 bases lay in between. Germline lookup yields CDR1 SEHNR and CDR2 FQNEAQ (reference sequence).

The CDR3 loop is CAISGGLAGASAQDTQYF. The CDR3, as DNA: TGTGCCATCAGTGGCGGACTAGCGGGAGCAAGTGCTCAGGATACGCAGTATTTT. This chain uses TRBV10-3 with TRBJ2-3; TRBD2 agrees at 13 bases. V was clipped by 4 bases and J by 6 bases; unmatched bases: 13. The CDR3 has 18 residues. Germline V gives CDR1 ENHRY, CDR2 SYGVKD.

The V gene is TRBV18, the J gene TRBJ1-1, with unresolved D. CDR3 size: 13 residues. The ends were cut back, 3 bases at V and 0 bases at J, with 5 bases in the middle. The germline V gene has CDR1 KGHSH and CDR2 LQKENI. In DNA form, the CDR3 reads TGTGCCAGCTCACCGAGTTTGAACACTGAAGCTTTCTTT. Amino acid sequence: CASSPSLNTEAFF.

The rearrangement uses TRBV9 and TRBJ2-1; 12 nucleotides align to TRBD2. The CDR3 spans 15 residues. CDR1 is SGDLS and CDR2 is YYNGEE in the germline V gene. Losses at the gene ends were 0 bases for V and 9 bases for J; bases not matched to a gene: 4. This CDR3 reads CASSVASGGAGEQFF. The CDR3 coding sequence is TGTGCCAGCAGCGTAGCTAGCGGGGGGGCCGGTGAGCAGTTCTTC.

The chain has TRBV23-1 and TRBJ1-2; 7 positions match TRBD1. TRBV23-1 belongs to the ORF category, with a function that is uncertain. The CDR3 totals 14 residues. Unmatched junction bases numbered 7, after V lost 9 bases and J lost 0 bases. The CDR3 reads CARWDRDTNYGYTF. DNA of the CDR3: TGCGCCAGATGGGACAGAGATACTAACTATGGCTACACCTTC.

The rearrangement joins TRBV5-1 to TRBJ1-3; D possibly corresponds to TRBD1 (6 bases). Germline V gives CDR1 SGHRS, CDR2 YFSETQ. The CDR3 has 17 amino acids. V gave up 0 bases and J gave up 2 bases, with 15 bases separating them. The CDR3 DNA sequence: TGCGCCAGCAGCTTGGTAGCGGGGGGCGGCACTGGAAACACCATATATTTT. It codes for CASSLVAGGGTGNTIYF.

V is TRBV6-5 and J is TRBJ2-1; D is unresolved. The CDR3 has 15 amino acids. V lost 6 bases to trimming and J lost 0 bases, with 12 bases between them. Germline V gives CDR1 MNHEY, CDR2 SVGAGI. The DNA of the CDR3 is TGTGCCAGCAGGCCAACTTATTACTCCTACAATGAGCAGTTCTTC. It encodes CASRPTYYSYNEQFF.

In its sample, this clone was seen a few times. This chain uses TRBV4-2 with TRBJ2-3; D is unresolved. Trimming took 0 bases from V and 8 from J, leaving 9 bases between them. The CDR3 spans 13 residues. Per germline, CDR1 LGHNA and CDR2 YNFKEQ. The CDR3 loop reads CASSQEVAGTQYF. In nucleotides, the CDR3 is TGTGCCAGCAGCCAAGAGGTGGCAGGTACGCAGTATTTT.

V gene TRBV5-5 combines with J gene TRBJ2-7; tentative D call: TRBD2 (6 bases). Germline CDR1 is SGHKS and CDR2 is YYEKEE (reference sequence). The V and J ends lost 0 bases and 0 bases respectively, with 19 bases between them. There are 18 residues in the CDR3. Here the CDR3 DNA reads TGTGCCAGCAGCTTGGAGTTGGGGCGGGGCCCGAGCTCCTACGAGCAGTACTTC. This encodes CASSLELGRGPSSYEQYF.

This clone turned up a few times. This chain uses TRBV6-5 with TRBJ1-1, with D unresolved. V was pared by 2 bases and J by 5 bases, with 9 bases between. Germline CDR1 MNHEY, CDR2 SVGAGI. The CDR3 contains 13 residues. As DNA, the CDR3 is TGTGCCAGCAGTTACGCAGGAGGGACTGAAGCTTTCTTT. Protein sequence: CASSYAGGTEAFF.

The chain has TRBV7-2 and TRBJ1-4; D is undetermined. V gave up 0 bases and J gave up 4 bases, with 6 bases separating them. The CDR3 has 14 residues. Germline V gene sequence: CDR1 SGHTA, CDR2 FQGNSA. CDR3 DNA sequence: TGTGCCAGCAGCTTAGCAGGGAATAATGAAAAACTGTTTTTT. Translated: CASSLAGNNEKLFF.

The chain links TRBV4-3 to TRBJ1-2; no firm D call. The V and J ends lost 0 bases and 4 bases respectively, with 12 bases between them. The CDR3 runs to 15 residues. CDR1 is LGHNA and CDR2 is YSLEER in the germline V gene. The CDR3 DNA sequence: TGCGCCAGCAGCCAAGATCATAGCAGGCCCTATGGCTACACCTTC. Protein sequence: CASSQDHSRPYGYTF.

The chain links TRBV9 to TRBJ2-2, with D possibly being TRBD2 (5 bases). CDR3 size: 13 residues. CDR1 and CDR2 (germline): SGDLS, YYNGEE. V lost 3 bases and J lost 7, with 10 bases in between. The DNA of the CDR3 is TGTGCCAGCAGCGAGTCTAGCTTCGGGGAGCTGTTTTTT. Translation gives CASSESSFGELFF.

The chain uses TRBV18 and TRBJ2-5; 10 bases map to TRBD1. CDR3 size: 16 residues. J lost 1 base, V lost 2 bases, and 4 bases had no gene match. Germline CDR1 is KGHSH and CDR2 is LQKENI. In DNA form, the CDR3 reads TGTGCCAGCTCACCAGCGAGGACAGGGGGCCAAGAGACCCAGTACTTC. This codes for CASSPARTGGQETQYF.

This rearrangement joins TRBV18 to TRBJ1-3; TRBD1 might be the D (5 bases). Trimming pared 2 bases from V and 0 bases from J, leaving 5 bases between. Germline V lookup: CDR1 KGHSH, CDR2 LQKENI. This CDR3 contains 14 residues. The CDR3 is CASSPTGSGNTIYF. Written as DNA, the CDR3 is TGTGCCAGCTCACCAACAGGCTCTGGAAACACCATATATTTT.

V and J are TRBV7-2 and TRBJ1-2, with a tentative D call TRBD1 (6 bases). V shed 5 bases and J shed 8 bases, with 18 bases lying between them. Germline assignment: CDR1 SGHTA and CDR2 FQGNSA. This CDR3 contains 14 residues. CDR3 residues: CASSNQQGGQGYTF. The CDR3, as DNA: TGTGCCAGCAGCAACCAACAGGGTGGTCAGGGCTACACCTTC.

The chain recombines TRBV7-3 with TRBJ2-5; the D is unclear. The CDR3 spans 14 residues. The germline V gene encodes CDR1 SGHTA and CDR2 FQGTGA. Trimming shortened V by 0 bases and J by 1 base, and 6 bases separated the two germline ends. CDR3 in amino acids: CASSLTSSQETQYF. Here the CDR3 DNA reads TGTGCCAGCAGCTTAACGTCTAGCCAAGAGACCCAGTACTTC.

This clone was picked up one time. The chain recombines TRBV6-5 with TRBJ2-7; tentatively, D is TRBD1 (5 bases). The CDR3 contains 15 residues. Germline CDR1 MNHEY, CDR2 SVGAGI. The V end lost 4 bases, the J end lost 4 bases, and 17 bases lay between the germline ends. In DNA form, the CDR3 reads TGTGCCAGCAGTTTACAAGACCCGACAGAGTACGAGCAGTACTTC. It specifies CASSLQDPTEYEQYF.

This chain links TRBV6-6 with TRBJ1-2; no reliable D call. CDR1 is MNHNY and CDR2 is SVGAGI in the germline V gene (reference sequence). V was pared by 5 bases and J by 4 bases, with 8 bases between. The CDR3 is 12 residues long. CDR3 sequence: CASSTQAYGYTF. The CDR3 DNA sequence: TGTGCCAGCAGTACCCAGGCCTATGGCTACACCTTC.

The V and J genes are TRBV7-9 and TRBJ2-2; 10 nucleotides match TRBD1. Losses at the gene ends were 8 bases for V and 6 bases for J; bases not matched to a gene: 9. In germline, CDR1 is SEHNR, CDR2 FQNEAQ (reference sequence). This CDR3 spans 15 amino acids. The CDR3 is CASPRDRGGAGELFF. In nucleotides, the CDR3 is TGTGCCAGCCCCCGGGACAGGGGTGGCGCCGGGGAGCTGTTTTTT.

The V call is TRBV7-9, the J call TRBJ2-3, with 11 positions matching TRBD2. CDR1 is SEHNR, CDR2 FQNEAQ, per germline (reference sequence). After removal of 5 bases from V and 0 bases from J, the junction contained 7 bases not matched to a gene. The CDR3 has 17 amino acids. DNA for the CDR3: TGTGCCAGCAGCCCCACCTGGACTAGCGGGAGCACAGATACGCAGTATTTT. It is translated as CASSPTWTSGSTDTQYF.

The gene calls are TRBV10-3 and TRBJ2-3, with a tentative D call TRBD1 (6 bases). The CDR3 extends over 15 amino acids. CDR1 is ENHRY, CDR2 SYGVKD, per germline. Trimming took off 3 bases at V and 1 base at J, with 11 bases between the two ends. Written as DNA, the CDR3 is TGTGCCATCAGTGAATTACAGGGAGGCACAGATACGCAGTATTTT. Protein sequence: CAISELQGGTDTQYF.

The chain employs TRBV5-1 and TRBJ1-2; D is uncertain. Trimming cost V 0 bases and J 5 bases, with 14 bases left between them. This CDR3 is built from 15 residues. From germline, CDR1 is SGHRS and CDR2 YFSETQ. The CDR3 region has the DNA TGCGCCAGCAGCTTGGAGCCTGAAGCGGGGTATGGCTACACCTTC. This encodes CASSLEPEAGYGYTF.

The genes are TRBV2 and TRBJ2-2, with unresolved D. The CDR3 contains 14 residues. The V and J ends lost 4 bases and 2 bases respectively, with 8 bases between them. Germline CDR1 is SNHLY and CDR2 is FYNNEI. In DNA form, the CDR3 reads TGTGCCAGCAGTGGACCTACCAACACCGGGGAGCTGTTTTTT. Protein: CASSGPTNTGELFF.

V gene TRBV5-1 combines with J gene TRBJ2-3; tentatively, D is TRBD2 (6 bases). Trimming took 0 bases from V and 14 from J, leaving 22 bases between them. Germline V gene sequence: CDR1 SGHRS, CDR2 YFSETQ. This CDR3 is 15 amino acids long. The CDR3 loop is CASSLAGLSGTLWYF. CDR3 coding DNA: TGCGCCAGCAGCTTGGCCGGACTAAGTGGGACGCTTTGGTATTTT.

This rearrangement joins TRBV6-6 to TRBJ1-2, with 8 bases matching TRBD1. Germline-derived CDR1 and CDR2 are MNHNY and SVGAGI (reference sequence). V trimming: 0 bases; J trimming: 7 bases; junction bases outside the gene matches: 7. The CDR3 spans 15 residues. The CDR3 bases are TGTGCCAGCAGTTACTCACGCAGGGGGCTGGGTGGCTACACCTTC. This codes for CASSYSRRGLGGYTF.

On this clone itself: The junction does not match germline at one end; this may be a read error. The gene calls are TRBV2 and TRBJ1-2; D remains unclear. Germline V gene data show CDR1 as SNHLY and CDR2 as FYNNEI. CDR3 size: 13 residues. CDR3 residues: CASSEQAVDGYTF. The CDR3 nucleotides read TGTGCCAGCAGTGAACAGGCAGTGGATGGGTACACCTTC.

This rearrangement joins TRBV29-1 to TRBJ1-1; 7 bases fit TRBD1. Germline-derived CDR1 and CDR2 are SQVTM and ANQGSEA. Trimming took 7 bases from V and 6 from J; bases not matched to a gene: 5. The CDR3 is made up of 11 amino acids. The CDR3 spells CSAPQGAEAFF. The CDR3 nucleotides read TGCAGCGCGCCGCAGGGGGCTGAAGCTTTCTTT.

This clone turned up a few times. This chain uses TRBV2 with TRBJ2-5; perhaps TRBD2 as D (7 bases). This CDR3 comprises 17 residues. Per the germline V gene, CDR1 is SNHLY and CDR2 is FYNNEI. Trimming shortened V by 0 bases and J by 0 bases, and 14 bases separated the two germline ends. The CDR3 DNA is TGTGCCAGCAGTGAAGCGACGGGGGGCATTAACCAAGAGACCCAGTACTTC. It yields the protein CASSEATGGINQETQYF.

The chain recombines TRBV28 with TRBJ1-2; D might be TRBD1 (5 bases). V was cut by 4 bases and J by 2 bases, with 8 bases left in between. Germline V gene sequence: CDR1 MDHEN, CDR2 SYDVKM. The CDR3 loop spans 13 amino acids. The CDR3 DNA is TGTGCCAGCAGTTCACCAGGGAACTATGGCTACACCTTC. Its translation is CASSSPGNYGYTF.

Comments on this clone: Mismatch with germline at one junction end may stem from a read error. The chain recombines TRBV7-8 with TRBJ1-2; no reliable D call. Germline lookup yields CDR1 SGHVS and CDR2 FQNEAQ. CDR3 length: 13 residues. CDR3 sequence (DNA): TGTGCCAGCAGCCCTTTTAGGGCAACCGCCGCTTCCTTC. It encodes CASSPFRATAASF.